This note documents a single TCR beta chain sequence. The entry originates in a study of blood T cells in healthy people across ages. Across the study: About one barcoded beta molecule per two T cells came from capture by template switching.

The authors ran a second PCR of about 6 to 11 cycles using a sample-barcoded 5' primer and a J-beta primer mix. TCRdb re-analysed the 5' RACE reads in MiXCR, keeping a single row per CDR3 protein. In the table there are 1,500,000 or so distinct CDR3 sequences, 42% of which are singletons. V lost 5 bases, J lost 4 bases, and 6 bases stayed unmatched. The CDR3 is 13 amino acids. Germline assignment: CDR1 DFQATT and CDR2 SNEGSKA (reference sequence). The V and J genes are TRBV20-1 and TRBJ2-7, with 9 bases that match TRBD2. The sequence was collected from a woman aged 18-30 years in good health. Sequenced material: blood. CDR3 loop: CSARSGRAYEQYF. Here the CDR3 DNA reads TGCAGTGCTCGTAGCGGGAGAGCGTACGAGCAGTACTTC.